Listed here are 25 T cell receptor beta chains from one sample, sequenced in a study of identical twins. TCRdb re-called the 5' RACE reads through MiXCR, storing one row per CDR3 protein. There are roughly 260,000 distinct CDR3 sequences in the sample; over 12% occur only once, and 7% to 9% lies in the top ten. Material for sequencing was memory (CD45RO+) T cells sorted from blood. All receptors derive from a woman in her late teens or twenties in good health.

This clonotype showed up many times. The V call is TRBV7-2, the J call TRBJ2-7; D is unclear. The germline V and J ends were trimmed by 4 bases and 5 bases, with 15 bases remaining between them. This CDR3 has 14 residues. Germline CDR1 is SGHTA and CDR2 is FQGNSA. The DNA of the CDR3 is TGTGCCAGCAGCTCGTCAGCTTTCAGCGACGAGCAGTACTTC. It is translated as CASSSSAFSDEQYF.

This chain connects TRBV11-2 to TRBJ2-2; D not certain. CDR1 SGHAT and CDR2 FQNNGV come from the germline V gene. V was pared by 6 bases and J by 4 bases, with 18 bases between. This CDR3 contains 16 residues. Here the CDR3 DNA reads TGTGCCAGCAGGTCCGGGCTCCTGACGCGCACCGGGGAGCTGTTTTTT. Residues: CASRSGLLTRTGELFF.

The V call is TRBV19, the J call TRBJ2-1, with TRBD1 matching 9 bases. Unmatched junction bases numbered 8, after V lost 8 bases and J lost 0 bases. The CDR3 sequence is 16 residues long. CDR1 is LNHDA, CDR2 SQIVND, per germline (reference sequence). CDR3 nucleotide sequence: TGTGCCAGTCGGAGGTTGGACAGGGGCTCCTACAATGAGCAGTTCTTC. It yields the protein CASRRLDRGSYNEQFF.

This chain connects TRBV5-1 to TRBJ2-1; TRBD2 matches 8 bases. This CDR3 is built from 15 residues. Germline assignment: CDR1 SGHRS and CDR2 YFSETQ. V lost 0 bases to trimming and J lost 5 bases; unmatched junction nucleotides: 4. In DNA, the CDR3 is TGCGCCAGCAGCTTGGTGATAGCGGGAAACAATGAGCAGTTCTTC. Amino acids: CASSLVIAGNNEQFF. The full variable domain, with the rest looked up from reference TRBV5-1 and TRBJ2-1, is KAGVTQTPRYLIKTRGQQVTLSCSPISGHRSVSWYQQTPGQGLQFLFEYFSETQRNKGNFPGRFSGRQFSNSRSEMNVSTLELGDSALYLCASSLVIAGNNEQFFGPGTRLTVL.

The chain's CDR3 is CASRERLAGDIETQYF. The DNA of the CDR3 is TGTGCCAGCAGAGAGAGGCTAGCGGGAGATATCGAGACCCAGTACTTC. The chain uses TRBV12-3 or TRBV12-4 and TRBJ2-5; 10 bases map to TRBD2. CDR3 length: 16 residues. V shed 6 bases and J 5 bases; nucleotides not matched to a gene: 12.

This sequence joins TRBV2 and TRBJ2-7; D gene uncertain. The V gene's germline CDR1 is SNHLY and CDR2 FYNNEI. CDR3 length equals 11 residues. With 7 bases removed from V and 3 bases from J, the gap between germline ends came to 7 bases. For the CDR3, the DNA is TGTGCCAGCAATGTAGACTACGAGCAGTACTTC. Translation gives CASNVDYEQYF.

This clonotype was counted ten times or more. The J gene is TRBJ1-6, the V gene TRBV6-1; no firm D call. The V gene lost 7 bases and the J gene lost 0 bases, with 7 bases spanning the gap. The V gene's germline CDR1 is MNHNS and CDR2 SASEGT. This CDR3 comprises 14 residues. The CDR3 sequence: CASNPSSYNSPLHF. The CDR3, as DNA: TGTGCCAGCAACCCGAGCTCCTATAATTCACCCCTCCACTTT.

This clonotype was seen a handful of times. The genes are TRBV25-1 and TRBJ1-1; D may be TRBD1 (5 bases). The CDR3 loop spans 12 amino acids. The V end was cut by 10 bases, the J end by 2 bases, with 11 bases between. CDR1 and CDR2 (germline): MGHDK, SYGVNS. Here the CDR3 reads CATKGDNTEAFF. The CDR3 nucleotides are TGTGCCACCAAAGGGGATAACACTGAAGCTTTCTTT.

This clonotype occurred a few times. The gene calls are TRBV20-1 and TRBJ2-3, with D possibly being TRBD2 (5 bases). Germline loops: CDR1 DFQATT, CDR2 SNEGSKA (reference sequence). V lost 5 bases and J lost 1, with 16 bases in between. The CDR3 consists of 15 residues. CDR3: CSAGTVGRGTDTQYF. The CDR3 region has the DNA TGCAGTGCTGGTACCGTGGGGAGAGGCACAGATACGCAGTATTTT.

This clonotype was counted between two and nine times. CDR3 residues: CASSLTSAPNYEQYF. Written as DNA, the CDR3 is TGCGCCAGCAGCTTGACGTCAGCCCCAAACTACGAGCAGTACTTC. This sequence joins TRBV5-1 and TRBJ2-7; D not resolved. The CDR3 spans 15 residues. Germline CDR1 is SGHRS and CDR2 is YFSETQ. Trimming pared 1 base from V and 3 bases from J, leaving 14 bases between.

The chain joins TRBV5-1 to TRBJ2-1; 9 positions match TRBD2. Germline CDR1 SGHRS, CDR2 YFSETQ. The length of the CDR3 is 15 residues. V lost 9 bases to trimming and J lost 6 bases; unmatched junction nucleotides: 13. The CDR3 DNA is TGCGCCACTAAACTGCGGGGGGGCGGCGGCAATGAGCAGTTCTTC. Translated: CATKLRGGGGNEQFF. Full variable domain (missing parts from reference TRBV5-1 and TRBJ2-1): KAGVTQTPRYLIKTRGQQVTLSCSPISGHRSVSWYQQTPGQGLQFLFEYFSETQRNKGNFPGRFSGRQFSNSRSEMNVSTLELGDSALYLCATKLRGGGGNEQFFGPGTRLTVL.

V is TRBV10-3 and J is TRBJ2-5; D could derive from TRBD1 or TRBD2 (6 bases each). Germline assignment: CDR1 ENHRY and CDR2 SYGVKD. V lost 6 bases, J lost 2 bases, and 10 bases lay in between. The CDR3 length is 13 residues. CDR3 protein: CAISRGQQETQYF. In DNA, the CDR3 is TGTGCCATCAGCCGGGGGCAGCAAGAGACCCAGTACTTC.

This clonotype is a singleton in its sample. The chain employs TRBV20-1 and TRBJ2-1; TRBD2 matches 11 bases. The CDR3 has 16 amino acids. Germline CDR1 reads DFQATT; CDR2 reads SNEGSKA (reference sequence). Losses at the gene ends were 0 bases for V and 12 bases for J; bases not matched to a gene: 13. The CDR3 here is CSARDSGLAVPKGQFF. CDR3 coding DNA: TGCAGTGCTAGAGATTCGGGACTAGCGGTGCCTAAGGGGCAGTTCTTC.

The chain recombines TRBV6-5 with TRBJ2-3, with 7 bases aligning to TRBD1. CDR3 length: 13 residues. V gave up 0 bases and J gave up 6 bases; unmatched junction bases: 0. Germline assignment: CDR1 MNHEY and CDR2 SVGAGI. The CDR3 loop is CASSYSGQDTQYF. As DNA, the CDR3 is TGTGCCAGCAGTTACTCGGGACAGGATACGCAGTATTTT.

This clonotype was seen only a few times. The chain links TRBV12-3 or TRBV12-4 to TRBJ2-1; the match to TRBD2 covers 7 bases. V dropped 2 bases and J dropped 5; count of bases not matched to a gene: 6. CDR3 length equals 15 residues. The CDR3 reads CASSLLGGLNNEQFF. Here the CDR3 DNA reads TGTGCCAGCAGTTTATTGGGGGGACTAAACAATGAGCAGTTCTTC.

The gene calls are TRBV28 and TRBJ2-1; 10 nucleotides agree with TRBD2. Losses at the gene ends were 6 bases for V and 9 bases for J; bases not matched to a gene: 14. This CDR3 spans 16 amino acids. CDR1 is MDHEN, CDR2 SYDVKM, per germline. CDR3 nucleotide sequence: TGTGCCAGCAGGAGGAGACTAGCGGGCCTAGCAGCTGAGCAGTTCTTC. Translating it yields CASRRRLAGLAAEQFF.

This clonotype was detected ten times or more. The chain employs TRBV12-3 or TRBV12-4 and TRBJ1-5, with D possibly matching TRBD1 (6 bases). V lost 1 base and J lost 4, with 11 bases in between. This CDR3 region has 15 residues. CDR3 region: CASSLVSTGNQPQHF. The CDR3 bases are TGTGCCAGCAGTTTAGTCAGCACAGGGAATCAGCCCCAGCATTTT.

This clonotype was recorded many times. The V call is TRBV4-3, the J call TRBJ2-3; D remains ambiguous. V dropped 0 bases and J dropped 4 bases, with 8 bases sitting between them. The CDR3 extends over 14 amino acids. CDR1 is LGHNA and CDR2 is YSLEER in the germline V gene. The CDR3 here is CASSQESIPDTQYF. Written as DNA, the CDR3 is TGCGCCAGCAGCCAAGAGTCGATCCCAGATACGCAGTATTTT.

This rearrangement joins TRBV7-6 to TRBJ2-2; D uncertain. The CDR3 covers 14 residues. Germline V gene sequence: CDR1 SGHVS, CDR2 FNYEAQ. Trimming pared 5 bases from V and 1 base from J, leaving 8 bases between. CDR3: CASSPPVNTGELFF. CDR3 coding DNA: TGTGCCAGCAGCCCCCCAGTGAACACCGGGGAGCTGTTTTTT.

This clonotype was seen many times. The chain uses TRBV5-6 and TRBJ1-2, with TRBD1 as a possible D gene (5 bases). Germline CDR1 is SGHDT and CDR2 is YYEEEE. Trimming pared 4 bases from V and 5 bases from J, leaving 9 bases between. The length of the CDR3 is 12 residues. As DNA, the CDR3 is TGTGCCAGCAGCCCGAGGACATATGGCTACACCTTC. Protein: CASSPRTYGYTF.

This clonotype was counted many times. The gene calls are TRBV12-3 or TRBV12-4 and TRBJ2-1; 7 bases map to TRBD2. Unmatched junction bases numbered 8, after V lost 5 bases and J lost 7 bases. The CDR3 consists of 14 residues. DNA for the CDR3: TGTGCCAGCAGTCCTTCGGGACTAACAAATGAGCAGTTCTTC. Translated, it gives CASSPSGLTNEQFF.

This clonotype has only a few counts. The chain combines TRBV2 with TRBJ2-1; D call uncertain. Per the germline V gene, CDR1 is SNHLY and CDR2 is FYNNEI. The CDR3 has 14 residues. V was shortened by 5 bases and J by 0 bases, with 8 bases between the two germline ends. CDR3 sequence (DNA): TGTGCCAGCAGTATGGAGAGCTCCTACAATGAGCAGTTCTTC. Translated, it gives CASSMESSYNEQFF.

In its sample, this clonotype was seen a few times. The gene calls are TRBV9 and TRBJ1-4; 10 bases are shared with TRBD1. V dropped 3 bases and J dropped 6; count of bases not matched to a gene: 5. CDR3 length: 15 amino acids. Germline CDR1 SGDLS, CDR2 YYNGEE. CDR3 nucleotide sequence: TGTGCCAGCAGCGAAGGACAGGGGGTGGATGAAAAACTGTTTTTT. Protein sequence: CASSEGQGVDEKLFF.

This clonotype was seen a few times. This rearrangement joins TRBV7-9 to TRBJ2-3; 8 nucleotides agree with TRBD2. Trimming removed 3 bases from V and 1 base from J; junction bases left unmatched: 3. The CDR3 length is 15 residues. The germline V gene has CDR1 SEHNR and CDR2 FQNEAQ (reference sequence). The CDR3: CASSFTREGTDTQYF. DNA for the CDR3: TGTGCCAGCAGCTTTACGCGGGAGGGCACAGATACGCAGTATTTT.

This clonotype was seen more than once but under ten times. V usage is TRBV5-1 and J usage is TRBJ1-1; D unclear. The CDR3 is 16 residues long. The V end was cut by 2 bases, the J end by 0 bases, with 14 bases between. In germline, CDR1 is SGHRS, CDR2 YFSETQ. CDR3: CASSFRTPDLNTEAFF. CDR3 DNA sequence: TGCGCCAGCAGCTTCCGCACACCGGACTTGAACACTGAAGCTTTCTTT.